The next 26 T cell receptor beta chains were all read from a single sample in a study of T cell responses to AZD1222 COVID-19 vaccine. The protocol was immunoSEQ multiplex PCR, while the TCRdb copy is restricted to in-frame clones and leaves out a portion. The repertoire includes 150,000 or so clones, about 87% of them detected once, and approximately 9% sits in the top ten. Specimen: peripheral blood, collected 28 days after the second AZD1222 dose. The receptors here all came from an adult who received the AZD1222 COVID-19 vaccine.

This clone showed up just once. The chain combines TRBV6-5 with TRBJ1-1, with unresolved D. CDR1 and CDR2 (germline): MNHEY, SVGAGI. The V and J ends lost 6 bases and 2 bases respectively, with 4 bases between them. CDR3 length: 11 residues. The CDR3: CASRLNTEAFF. CDR3 coding DNA: TGTGCCAGCAGACTAAACACTGAAGCTTTCTTT.

This clone was seen only once. The chain has TRBV9 and TRBJ2-2, with D possibly being TRBD2 (6 bases). V lost 2 bases to trimming and J lost 5 bases, with 13 bases between them. The germline gives CDR1 SGDLS, CDR2 YYNGEE. The CDR3 is 15 amino acids. The CDR3 sequence: CASSVRDGGTGELFF. The DNA for the CDR3 is TGTGCCAGCAGCGTGAGGGATGGGGGGACCGGGGAGCTGTTTTTT.

The chain joins TRBV5-1 to TRBJ2-5; D not certain. V was trimmed by 4 bases and J by 5 bases, leaving 15 bases between them. CDR1 and CDR2 (germline): SGHRS, YFSETQ. This CDR3 comprises 14 residues. The CDR3 nucleotides read TGCGCCAGCAGCGTGGTAGGGTCTGAGGAGACCCAGTACTTC. As protein: CASSVVGSEETQYF.

This chain uses TRBV21-1 with TRBJ2-4; the D segment call TRBD2 is taken from the table without a DNA check. TRBV21-1 is labeled a pseudogene. The CDR3 spans 17 residues. CDR3 loop: CASSPRTSGLSKNIQYF. CDR3 coding DNA: TGTGCCAGCAGCCCCAGGACTAGCGGGCTCTCCAAAAACATTCAGTACTTC.

The V and J genes are TRBV12-3 or TRBV12-4 and TRBJ1-6; tentative D call: TRBD1 (5 bases). CDR3 length: 13 residues. Trimming pared 6 bases from V and 7 bases from J, leaving 10 bases between. The CDR3 coding sequence is TGTGCCAGCAGGCAGACAGTCAATTCACCCCTCCACTTT. Amino acid sequence: CASRQTVNSPLHF.

In DNA, the CDR3 is TGTGCCGGGAGGACAGGGGGCACCGGGGAGCTGTTTTTT. This sequence encodes CAGRTGGTGELFF. This chain links TRBV19 with TRBJ2-2, with 10 bases fitting TRBD1. CDR1 is LNHDA and CDR2 is SQIVND in the germline V gene (reference sequence). Trimming cost V 11 bases and J 4 bases; bases outside gene matches: 4. There are 13 residues in the CDR3.

The chain couples TRBV11-1 to TRBJ2-4; D is possibly TRBD2 (5 bases). The CDR3 covers 15 residues. Deletions cut 1 base from V and 7 bases from J, with 14 bases between. Germline CDR1 reads SGHAT; CDR2 reads FQDESV (reference sequence). CDR3 nucleotide sequence: TGTGCCAGCAGCTTAGAAGCGGTGAGGGAGAACATTCAGTACTTC. Protein: CASSLEAVRENIQYF.

The DNA for the CDR3 is TGTGCCAGCAGCGTAGGTGTTACAGCTAATGAAAAACTGTTTTTT. It is translated as CASSVGVTANEKLFF. This chain links TRBV9 with TRBJ1-4; the D is unclear. Trimming pared 0 bases from V and 3 bases from J, leaving 9 bases between. CDR1 and CDR2 from the germline V gene are SGDLS and YYNGEE. This CDR3 is built from 15 residues.

The rearrangement joins TRBV27 to TRBJ2-2; D is ambiguous. The V end was cut by 2 bases, the J end by 2 bases, with 6 bases between. This CDR3 has 14 residues. CDR1 and CDR2 (germline): MNHEY, SMNVEV (reference sequence). In nucleotides, the CDR3 is TGTGCCAGCAGTTTAAGACTTAACACCGGGGAGCTGTTTTTT. It translates to CASSLRLNTGELFF.

This chain links TRBV9 with TRBJ2-7; 8 nucleotides match TRBD2. Per germline, CDR1 SGDLS and CDR2 YYNGEE. J was trimmed by 7 bases and V by 5 bases; bases with no gene match: 11. CDR3 size: 14 residues. For the CDR3, the DNA is TGTGCCAGCAGTTTTAGCGGGATCCCGGGGGAGCAGTACTTC. It yields the protein CASSFSGIPGEQYF.

The chain uses TRBV7-2 and TRBJ1-4, with D hard to call. Trimming shortened V by 2 bases and J by 5 bases, and 6 bases separated the two germline ends. The CDR3 runs 13 residues. In germline, CDR1 is SGHTA, CDR2 FQGNSA. The CDR3 bases are TGTGCCAGCAGCTTAAGGGCCAATGAAAAACTGTTTTTT. Its protein is CASSLRANEKLFF.

V and J are TRBV5-6 and TRBJ2-7; D ambiguous. Between the trimmed V and J ends, which lost 1 base and 0 bases, there was a span of 11 bases. CDR3 length: 15 amino acids. Germline-derived CDR1 and CDR2 are SGHDT and YYEEEE. CDR3 region: CASSLPSGTSYEQYF. The CDR3 nucleotides read TGTGCCAGCAGCTTGCCGTCAGGTACCTCCTACGAGCAGTACTTC.

J is TRBJ1-2 and V is TRBV10-3; 7 bases map to TRBD1. Looked up from germline, CDR1 is ENHRY and CDR2 is SYGVKD. The CDR3 totals 14 residues. J was trimmed by 7 bases and V by 2 bases; bases with no gene match: 7. Here the CDR3 DNA reads TGTGCCATCAGTGAGAGTGAGGGGGCTACTGGCTACACCTTC. As protein: CAISESEGATGYTF.

This clone has only a few counts. The V and J genes are TRBV7-2 and TRBJ1-3, with D unclear. In germline, CDR1 is SGHTA, CDR2 FQGNSA. CDR3 length: 16 amino acids. V dropped 0 bases and J dropped 4 bases, with 13 bases sitting between them. This CDR3 reads CASSLAGLQVGNTIYF. CDR3 coding DNA: TGTGCCAGCAGCTTAGCCGGACTCCAAGTCGGAAACACCATATATTTT.

This clone was counted once. V usage is TRBV3-1 (or the pseudogene TRBV3-2) and J usage is TRBJ1-4; TRBD1 matches at 11 bases. This CDR3 contains 16 residues. With 5 bases clipped from V and 7 bases from J, the junction kept 9 bases outside the gene matches. From germline, CDR1 is LGHDT and CDR2 YNNKEL (reference sequence). The CDR3 is CASSSPYGTGGEKLFF. CDR3 DNA sequence: TGTGCCAGCAGCTCACCTTATGGGACAGGGGGTGAAAAACTGTTTTTT.

This clone was detected only a few times. This chain connects TRBV7-9 to TRBJ2-3, with D possibly matching TRBD2 (5 bases). Germline V gives CDR1 SEHNR, CDR2 FQNEAQ (reference sequence). The CDR3 loop spans 14 amino acids. Trimming shortened V by 6 bases and J by 8 bases, and 18 bases separated the two germline ends. The CDR3 coding sequence is TGTGCCAGCAGGGGGAGTGGTGGCGATGCTACGCAGTATTTT. Encoded protein: CASRGSGGDATQYF.

The chain joins TRBV24-1 to TRBJ2-2, with D possibly matching TRBD1 (5 bases). The CDR3 extends over 15 amino acids. Germline lookup yields CDR1 KGHDR and CDR2 SFDVKD. With 2 bases removed from V and 4 bases from J, the gap between germline ends came to 10 bases. CDR3 nucleotide sequence: TGTGCCACCAGTGATTCTAGGGGTCTCACCGGGGAGCTGTTTTTT. Encoded protein: CATSDSRGLTGELFF.

The genes are TRBV20-1 and TRBJ2-7; no firm D call. The CDR3 length is 11 residues. Trimming left V 3 bases short and J 5 bases short, with 8 bases between. Germline CDR1 and CDR2: DFQATT and SNEGSKA (reference sequence). The DNA of the CDR3 is TGCAGTGCTAGTATGGGCCACGAGCAGTACTTC. This sequence encodes CSASMGHEQYF.

The chain employs TRBV4-1 and TRBJ2-7; D is unresolved. CDR3 size: 12 residues. The ends were cut back, 4 bases at V and 3 bases at J, with 7 bases in the middle. Germline values: CDR1 MGHRA, CDR2 YSYEKL. CDR3 loop: CASSLDHYEQYF. The CDR3 DNA follows: TGCGCCAGCAGCCTCGACCACTACGAGCAGTACTTC.

The chain employs TRBV24-1 and TRBJ2-7; D not certain. The ends were cut back, 4 bases at V and 7 bases at J, with 7 bases in the middle. This CDR3 is 11 amino acids long. Germline V gives CDR1 KGHDR, CDR2 SFDVKD. CDR3: CATSDAWEQYF. The CDR3 DNA reads TGTGCCACCAGTGACGCCTGGGAGCAGTACTTC.

The V gene is TRBV11-2, the J gene TRBJ1-4; 7 bases line up with TRBD1. The CDR3 totals 16 residues. V shed 6 bases, J shed 4 bases, and the junction held 11 bases outside the gene matches. Looked up from germline, CDR1 is SGHAT and CDR2 is FQNNGV. The CDR3 region is CASRPRGDKGNEKLFF. DNA for the CDR3: TGTGCCAGCAGACCCAGGGGGGATAAGGGTAATGAAAAACTGTTTTTT.

With respect to this clone: The sample has other DNA sequences that encode this CDR3 too. The CDR3 protein is CASSYAGSSYNEQFF. The CDR3 DNA is TGTGCCAGCAGTTACGCGGGAAGCTCCTACAATGAGCAGTTCTTC. The chain recombines TRBV6-2 or TRBV6-3 with TRBJ2-1; a possible D gene is TRBD2 (6 bases). The CDR3 covers 15 residues. The V end was cut by 2 bases, the J end by 0 bases, with 8 bases between. Germline V gene sequence: CDR1 MNHEY, CDR2 SVGEGT.

The table lists this clone with a count of one. The rearrangement uses TRBV23-1 and TRBJ1-5; possibly TRBD1 for D (5 bases). TRBV23-1 is known as an ORF, though its function is uncertain. The length of the CDR3 is 17 residues. The V end was cut by 8 bases, the J end by 6 bases, with 26 bases between. This CDR3 reads CASELMGLGVVTQPQHF. The CDR3 coding sequence is TGCGCCAGCGAACTAATGGGGTTGGGGGTGGTTACTCAGCCCCAGCATTTT.

The rearrangement uses TRBV7-8 and TRBJ1-2, with 9 positions matching TRBD1. This CDR3 has 13 amino acids. J gave up 5 bases and V 5 bases, and 3 bases lay outside the gene matches. CDR1 and CDR2 from the germline V gene are SGHVS and FQNEAQ. Here the CDR3 DNA reads TGTGCCAGCAGCGTCGGACAGGGGTATGGCTACACCTTC. This sequence encodes CASSVGQGYGYTF.

This clone has a handful of counts. Here the CDR3 reads CASSLVAQQETQYF. In DNA form, the CDR3 reads TGTGCCAGCAGCTTGGTGGCACAACAAGAGACCCAGTACTTC. J is TRBJ2-5 and V is TRBV5-4; D gene uncertain. V was shortened by 0 bases and J by 2 bases, with 8 bases between the two germline ends. CDR1 and CDR2 (germline): SGHNT, YYREEE (reference sequence). The CDR3 runs 14 residues. The variable domain in full, completed from reference TRBV5-4 and TRBJ2-5, reads ETGVTQSPTHLIKTRGQQVTLRCSSQSGHNTVSWYQQALGQGPQFIFQYYREEENGRGNFPPRFSGLQFPNYSSELNVNALELDDSALYLCASSLVAQQETQYFGPGTRLLVL.

The chain combines TRBV29-1 with TRBJ2-2; 7 bases align to TRBD1. V lost 4 bases to trimming and J lost 7 bases; unmatched junction nucleotides: 6. The CDR3 is 13 residues long. Germline assignment: CDR1 SQVTM and CDR2 ANQGSEA. For the CDR3, the DNA is TGCAGCGTTGTCGGGTCAGGGGGCGGGGAGCTGTTTTTT. It yields the protein CSVVGSGGGELFF.